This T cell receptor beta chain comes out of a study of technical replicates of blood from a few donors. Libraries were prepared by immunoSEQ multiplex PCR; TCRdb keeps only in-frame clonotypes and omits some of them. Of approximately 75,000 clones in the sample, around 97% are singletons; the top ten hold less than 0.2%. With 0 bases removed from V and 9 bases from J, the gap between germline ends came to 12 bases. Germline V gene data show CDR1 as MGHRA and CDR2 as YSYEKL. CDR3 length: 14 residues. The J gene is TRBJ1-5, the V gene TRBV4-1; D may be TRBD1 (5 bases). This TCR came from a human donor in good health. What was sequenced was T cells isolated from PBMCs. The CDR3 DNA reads TGCGCCAGCAGCCAAGATGCGGGCGGGGGGCCCCAGCATTTT. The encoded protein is CASSQDAGGGPQHF.